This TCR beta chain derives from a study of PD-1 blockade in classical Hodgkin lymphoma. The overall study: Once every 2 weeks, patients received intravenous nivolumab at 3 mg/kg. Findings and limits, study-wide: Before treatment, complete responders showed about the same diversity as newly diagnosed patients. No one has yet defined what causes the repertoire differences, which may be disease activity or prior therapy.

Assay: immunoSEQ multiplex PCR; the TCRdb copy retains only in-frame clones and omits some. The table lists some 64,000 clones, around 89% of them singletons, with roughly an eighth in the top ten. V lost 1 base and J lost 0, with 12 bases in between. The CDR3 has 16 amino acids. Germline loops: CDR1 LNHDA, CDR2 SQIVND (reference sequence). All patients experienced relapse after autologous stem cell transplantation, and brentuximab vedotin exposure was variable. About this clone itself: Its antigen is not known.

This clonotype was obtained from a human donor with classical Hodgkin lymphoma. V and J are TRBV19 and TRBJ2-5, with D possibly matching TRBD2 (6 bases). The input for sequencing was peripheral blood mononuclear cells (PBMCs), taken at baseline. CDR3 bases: TGTGCCAGTAGTATAGGGCTAGCGCCCGACCAAGAGACCCAGTACTTC. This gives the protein CASSIGLAPDQETQYF.